Given below is one T cell receptor beta chain in context. Its antigen is unidentified. The data are from a study of shared clonotypes between healthy human individuals. Turning to the study itself: Each donor contributed plates that comprised three CD4 naive, three CD4 memory, two CD8 naive and one CD8 memory. General study points: The genetic and exposure-history diversity represented was limited by few donors. Generation probabilities of non-shared clonotypes were lower (relative to those shared by all four donors).

Clones were read by immunoSEQ multiplex PCR, and TCRdb kept only the in-frame ones, dropping some. The sample shows 2.3 million or so clones, approximately 95% of them seen only once. Sequenced input: naive CD4+ T cells from PBMCs. The sample's subset: CD45RA+ positively selected. The sequence was collected from a man between 18 and 35 years old in good health. Some clones in this sample may be carry-over from other donors' samples.

The chain's CDR3 is CASSLDRAGRTGNTIYF. The CDR3 DNA follows: TGTGCCAGCAGCTTAGATCGGGCGGGCAGAACTGGAAACACCATATATTTT. The V and J genes are TRBV11-2 and TRBJ1-3; D remains unclear. Trimming cost V 0 bases and J 2 bases, with 14 bases left between them. CDR3 length: 17 residues. The V gene's germline CDR1 is SGHAT and CDR2 FQNNGV.